The next 11 T cell receptor beta chains were all read from a single sample in a study of Ad26.COV2.S vaccination and SARS-CoV-2 variants. Profiled with immunoSEQ multiplex PCR; TCRdb holds only in-frame clones, not every one. The data show 350,000 to 450,000 clones, 89% seen once. The treatment denotes: about 20 received Ad26.COV2.S at low or high dose, single or two shots; roughly five received placebo; per-sample allocation not given. Repertoires come from day 63 after the first vaccine or placebo injection. Sequencing used peripheral blood, obtained in a trial of Ad26.COV2.S vaccine versus placebo. The source of these receptors is a person aged 18 to 65 who received the Ad26.COV2.S COVID-19 vaccine or a placebo.

V gene TRBV28 combines with J gene TRBJ2-7; perhaps TRBD2 as D (7 bases). The V end was cut by 8 bases, the J end by 3 bases, with 20 bases between. Germline V gene lookup returns CDR1 MDHEN and CDR2 SYDVKM. CDR3 length: 15 residues. CDR3 protein: CASGGAAGSFYEQYF. The CDR3 DNA reads TGTGCCAGCGGGGGGGCGGCAGGGAGCTTCTACGAGCAGTACTTC.

This rearrangement joins TRBV21-1 to TRBJ1-2; TRBD1, the D gene given by the table, was not confirmed from the DNA. TRBV21-1 is shown as a pseudogene. This CDR3 is 14 amino acids long. CDR3 coding DNA: TGTGCCAGCAGCTCCGACAGGGAGGCCTATGGCTACACCTTC. Protein product: CASSSDREAYGYTF.

This clone was recorded only once. This chain links TRBV5-5 with TRBJ1-3, with D unclear. CDR1 is SGHKS, CDR2 YYEKEE, per germline (reference sequence). V lost 4 bases, J lost 2 bases, and 10 bases lay in between. The CDR3 is made up of 14 amino acids. CDR3 bases: TGTGCCAGCAGCCCCTCTATCGCTGGAAACACCATATATTTT. Protein product: CASSPSIAGNTIYF.

This clone showed up just once. The rearrangement uses TRBV5-6 and TRBJ2-2; TRBD1 matches at 7 bases. The J segment lost 1 base and the V segment lost 3 bases, leaving 9 bases of the junction unmatched. CDR3 length: 17 residues. Germline-derived CDR1 and CDR2 are SGHDT and YYEEEE. The CDR3: CASSSMDRYRNTGELFF. CDR3 sequence (DNA): TGTGCCAGCAGCTCGATGGACAGGTATAGGAACACCGGGGAGCTGTTTTTT.

The rearrangement uses TRBV19 and TRBJ1-2; D may be TRBD1 (5 bases). V lost 3 bases to trimming and J lost 7 bases, with 9 bases between them. The CDR3 contains 12 residues. Germline CDR1 is LNHDA and CDR2 is SQIVND (reference sequence). The DNA for the CDR3 is TGTGCCAGTAGTATGGTGGGGGGTGGCTACACCTTC. Its translation is CASSMVGGGYTF.

V and J are TRBV10-3 and TRBJ2-2, with 13 positions matching TRBD2. V lost 8 bases, J lost 6 bases, and 6 bases stayed unmatched. CDR1 and CDR2 from the germline V gene are ENHRY and SYGVKD. CDR3 length: 15 residues. This chain's CDR3 is CAIAGTSGIAGELFF. The CDR3 DNA is TGTGCCATCGCTGGGACTAGCGGGATAGCCGGGGAGCTGTTTTTT.

The chain combines TRBV19 with TRBJ1-1; the D gene is possibly TRBD1 (6 bases). Germline V gene lookup returns CDR1 LNHDA and CDR2 SQIVND (reference sequence). V was trimmed by 6 bases and J by 3 bases, leaving 14 bases between them. CDR3 length: 14 residues. The CDR3 DNA reads TGTGCCAGTAGCAGGACAGTGGCGGACACTGAAGCTTTCTTT. Translation: CASSRTVADTEAFF.

This clone has just a few counts. The chain recombines TRBV6-5 with TRBJ2-1, with D maybe TRBD1 (6 bases). This CDR3 is built from 13 residues. The V and J ends lost 6 bases and 9 bases respectively, with 15 bases between them. CDR1 is MNHEY and CDR2 is SVGAGI in the germline V gene. The CDR3: CASRVQTGFEQFF. The CDR3 coding sequence is TGTGCCAGCAGGGTACAAACAGGGTTTGAGCAGTTCTTC.

V gene TRBV7-6 combines with J gene TRBJ2-2, with D hard to call. CDR1 is SGHVS, CDR2 FNYEAQ, per germline. V lost 5 bases and J lost 5, with 9 bases in between. The CDR3 loop spans 13 amino acids. The CDR3 sequence: CASSRPRTGELFF. The DNA of the CDR3 is TGTGCCAGCAGCCGCCCCCGAACCGGGGAGCTGTTTTTT.

The chain combines TRBV2 with TRBJ2-5; 11 nucleotides agree with TRBD2. The trim removed 7 bases at V and 5 bases at J, leaving 12 bases unmatched. The CDR3 has 16 residues. CDR1 is SNHLY and CDR2 is FYNNEI in the germline V gene. CDR3 DNA sequence: TGTGCCAGCACCGCCGGGACTAGCGGAACTAGGGAGACCCAGTACTTC. This sequence encodes CASTAGTSGTRETQYF.

The chain carries TRBV3-1 (or the pseudogene TRBV3-2) and TRBJ2-3; TRBD1 matches at 9 bases. Germline CDR1 and CDR2: LGHDT and YNNKEL (reference sequence). CDR3 length equals 15 residues. Germline trimming cut 2 bases from V and 1 base from J; bases unmatched to any gene: 1. CDR3 protein: CASSQTGGGTDTQYF. The CDR3 DNA reads as TGTGCCAGCAGCCAAACAGGGGGCGGCACAGATACGCAGTATTTT.